The 15 T cell receptor beta chains presented below share a single source sample, sequenced in a study of blood T cells in healthy people across ages. A J-beta primer mix and a sample-barcoded 5' primer were used in a second PCR of about 7 to 12 cycles. MiXCR, run by TCRdb on the 5' RACE reads, gives a single entry per CDR3 protein. The profile shows about 800,000 distinct CDR3 sequences, roughly 64% of them singletons. Sequencing was carried out using blood. Every receptor here comes from a man younger than 40 in good health.

The rearrangement uses TRBV7-9 and TRBJ2-5; TRBD2 aligns across 13 bases. Germline CDR1 is SEHNR and CDR2 is FQNEAQ (reference sequence). The CDR3 is 15 amino acids. V gave up 2 bases and J gave up 11 bases; unmatched junction bases: 8. CDR3 residues: CASSLTGTSGKRQYF. Here the CDR3 DNA reads TGTGCCAGCAGCTTAACCGGGACTAGCGGGAAACGGCAGTACTTC.

The chain joins TRBV7-2 to TRBJ2-7, with 10 bases lining up with TRBD1. CDR3 length equals 17 residues. V shed 3 bases and J 2 bases; nucleotides not matched to a gene: 10. Per the germline V gene, CDR1 is SGHTA and CDR2 is FQGNSA. The CDR3 here is CASSFLGTGALTYEQYF. Here the CDR3 DNA reads TGTGCCAGCAGCTTCCTCGGGACAGGGGCGTTAACCTACGAGCAGTACTTC.

The chain is built from TRBV29-1 and TRBJ2-7; D is undetermined. The V and J ends lost 5 bases and 1 base respectively, with 9 bases between them. CDR3 length: 12 residues. Germline lookup yields CDR1 SQVTM and CDR2 ANQGSEA. The CDR3 sequence is CSVFNTSYEQYF. CDR3 coding DNA: TGCAGCGTTTTCAACACATCCTACGAGCAGTACTTC.

This sequence joins TRBV15 and TRBJ2-5; 10 nucleotides align to TRBD2. Per the germline V gene, CDR1 is LNHNV and CDR2 is YYDKDF (reference sequence). With 3 bases clipped from V and 4 bases from J, the junction kept 11 bases outside the gene matches. This CDR3 region has 17 residues. The CDR3 loop reads CATSRGRSGRGLETQYF. The CDR3 coding sequence is TGTGCCACCAGCAGGGGAAGAAGCGGGAGGGGGCTAGAGACCCAGTACTTC. Full variable domain (remainder filled in from reference TRBV15 and TRBJ2-5): DAMVIQNPRYQVTQFGKPVTLSCSQTLNHNVMYWYQQKSSQAPKLLFHYYDKDFNNEADTPDNFQSRRPNTSFCFLDIRSPGLGDTAMYLCATSRGRSGRGLETQYFGPGTRLLVL.

V gene TRBV7-2 combines with J gene TRBJ2-1; 7 bases are a match to TRBD2. This CDR3 comprises 17 residues. CDR1 is SGHTA, CDR2 FQGNSA, per germline. J gave up 4 bases and V 4 bases, and 13 bases lay outside the gene matches. CDR3 sequence: CASSSRRGLERYNEQFF. In nucleotides, the CDR3 is TGTGCCAGCAGCTCGAGAAGAGGACTAGAGCGGTACAATGAGCAGTTCTTC.

This sequence joins TRBV11-1 and TRBJ2-5; TRBD1 is a possible D gene (6 bases). CDR3 length equals 13 residues. Per germline, CDR1 SGHAT and CDR2 FQDESV (reference sequence). V was shortened by 5 bases and J by 4 bases, with 11 bases between the two germline ends. The CDR3 bases are TGTGCCAGCAGCCACAGGGTGATAGAGACCCAGTACTTC. Protein sequence: CASSHRVIETQYF.

The table lists this clonotype with a few counts. The rearrangement joins TRBV7-2 to TRBJ2-3; D possibly matches TRBD1 or TRBD2 (6 bases each). The length of the CDR3 is 14 residues. The V end was cut by 5 bases, the J end by 5 bases, with 14 bases between. CDR1 is SGHTA and CDR2 is FQGNSA in the germline V gene. The CDR3 nucleotides read TGTGCCAGCAGCCCAAGGAGGGGGGTAGATACGCAGTATTTT. It is translated as CASSPRRGVDTQYF.

The gene calls are TRBV6-6 and TRBJ1-1; D possibly corresponds to TRBD1 (5 bases). V lost 0 bases and J 0 bases, leaving 11 bases between the germline ends. The CDR3 totals 16 residues. Germline loops: CDR1 MNHNY, CDR2 SVGAGI (reference sequence). The CDR3 nucleotides read TGTGCCAGCAGTTACTCGAACGCAGGGATGAACACTGAAGCTTTCTTT. This encodes CASSYSNAGMNTEAFF.

This clonotype has at least ten counts. V is TRBV12-3 or TRBV12-4 and J is TRBJ1-2; a weak D match, TRBD1 (5 bases). There are 12 residues in the CDR3. V was shortened by 0 bases and J by 8 bases, with 7 bases between the two germline ends. Here the CDR3 DNA reads TGTGCCAGCAGTTTAGCAGGGGCCGGCTACACCTTC. Translation gives CASSLAGAGYTF.

The chain carries TRBV14 and TRBJ2-5; the match to TRBD1 covers 9 bases. In germline, CDR1 is SGHDN, CDR2 FVKESK. The CDR3 totals 16 residues. Trimming at V came to 1 base and at J to 2 bases, leaving 5 bases not matched to a gene. In DNA, the CDR3 is TGTGCCAGCAGCCAAGTGGGGACAGGGCCACAAGAGACCCAGTACTTC. As protein: CASSQVGTGPQETQYF.

This clonotype was seen once. The chain couples TRBV12-3 or TRBV12-4 to TRBJ2-3; 9 nucleotides align to TRBD2. V gave up 4 bases and J gave up 4 bases; unmatched junction bases: 3. This CDR3 comprises 14 residues. CDR3 coding DNA: TGTGCCAGCAGTTCTAGCGGGGCCGCAGATACGCAGTATTTT. This sequence encodes CASSSSGAADTQYF.

V and J are TRBV11-2 and TRBJ2-1; no clear D. The CDR3 runs to 16 residues. Germline V gene sequence: CDR1 SGHAT, CDR2 FQNNGV. V was shortened by 3 bases and J by 4 bases, with 16 bases between the two germline ends. This CDR3 reads CASSLDRTELYNEQFF. CDR3 bases: TGTGCCAGCAGCTTGGATCGGACGGAACTTTACAATGAGCAGTTCTTC. Full variable domain (remainder filled in from reference TRBV11-2 and TRBJ2-1): EAGVAQSPRYKIIEKRQSVAFWCNPISGHATLYWYQQILGQGPKLLIQFQNNGVVDDSQLPKDRFSAERLKGVDSTLKIQPAKLEDSAVYLCASSLDRTELYNEQFFGPGTRLTVL.

The J gene is TRBJ1-5, the V gene TRBV2; D might be TRBD1 (6 bases). The CDR3 loop spans 17 amino acids. Germline-derived CDR1 and CDR2 are SNHLY and FYNNEI. Trimming took 4 bases from V and 1 from J, leaving 17 bases between them. The CDR3 coding sequence is TGTGCCAGCAGTGTAAACAGGGTGGGGGCCAGCAATCAGCCCCAGCATTTT. This sequence encodes CASSVNRVGASNQPQHF.

This clonotype was seen only once. This chain joins TRBV7-6 and TRBJ2-7; D not certain. V was shortened by 2 bases and J by 3 bases, with 8 bases between the two germline ends. Germline CDR1 and CDR2: SGHVS and FNYEAQ. CDR3 length: 13 residues. CDR3 sequence (DNA): TGTGCCAGCAGCTTAACCCAAAACTACGAGCAGTACTTC. The encoded protein is CASSLTQNYEQYF.

The chain carries TRBV29-1 and TRBJ2-7; possibly TRBD2 for D (6 bases). CDR1 is SQVTM and CDR2 is ANQGSEA in the germline V gene. The CDR3 totals 13 residues. V lost 3 bases, J lost 3 bases, and 12 bases lay in between. CDR3 nucleotides: TGCAGCGTTGAGGGTCGGGGAGGCTACGAGCAGTACTTC. As protein: CSVEGRGGYEQYF.